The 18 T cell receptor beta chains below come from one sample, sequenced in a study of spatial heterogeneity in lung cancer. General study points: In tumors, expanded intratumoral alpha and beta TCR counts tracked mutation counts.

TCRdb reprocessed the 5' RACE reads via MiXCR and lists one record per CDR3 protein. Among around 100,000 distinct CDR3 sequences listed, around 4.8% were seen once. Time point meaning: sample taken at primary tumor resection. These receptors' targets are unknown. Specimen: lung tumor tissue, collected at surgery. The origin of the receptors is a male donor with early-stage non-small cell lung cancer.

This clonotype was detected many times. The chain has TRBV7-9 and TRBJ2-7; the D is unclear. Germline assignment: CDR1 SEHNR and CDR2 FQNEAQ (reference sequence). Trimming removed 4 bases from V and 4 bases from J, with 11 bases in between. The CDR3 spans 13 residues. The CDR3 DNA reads TGTGCCAGCAGCTCCGACAACCTTTACGAGCAGTACTTC. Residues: CASSSDNLYEQYF.

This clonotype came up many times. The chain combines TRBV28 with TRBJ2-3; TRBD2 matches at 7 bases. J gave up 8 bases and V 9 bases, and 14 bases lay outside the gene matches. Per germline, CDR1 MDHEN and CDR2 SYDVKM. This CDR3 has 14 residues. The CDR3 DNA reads TGTGCCAGTAATAGACAGCGGGATGCCGGTACGCAGTATTTT. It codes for CASNRQRDAGTQYF. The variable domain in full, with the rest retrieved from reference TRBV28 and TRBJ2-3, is DVKVTQSSRYLVKRTGEKVFLECVQDMDHENMFWYRQDPGLGLRLIYFSYDVKMKEKGDIPEGYSVSREKKERFSLILESASTNQTSMYLCASNRQRDAGTQYFGPGTRLTVL.

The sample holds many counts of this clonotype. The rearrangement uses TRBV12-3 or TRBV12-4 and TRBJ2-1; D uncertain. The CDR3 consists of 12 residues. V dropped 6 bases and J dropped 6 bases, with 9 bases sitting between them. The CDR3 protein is CASSPNGNEQFF. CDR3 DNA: TGTGCCAGCAGCCCAAACGGCAATGAGCAGTTCTTC.

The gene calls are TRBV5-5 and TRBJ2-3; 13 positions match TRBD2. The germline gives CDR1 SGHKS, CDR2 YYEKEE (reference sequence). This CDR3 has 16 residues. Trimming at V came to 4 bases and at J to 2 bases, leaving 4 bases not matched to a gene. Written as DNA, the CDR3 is TGTGCCAGCAGCCCGGGACTAGCGGGGCTCACAGATACGCAGTATTTT. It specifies CASSPGLAGLTDTQYF.

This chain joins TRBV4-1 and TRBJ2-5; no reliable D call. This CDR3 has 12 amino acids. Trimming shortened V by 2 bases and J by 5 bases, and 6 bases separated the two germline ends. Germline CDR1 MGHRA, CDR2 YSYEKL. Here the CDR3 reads CASSQPKETQYF. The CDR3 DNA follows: TGCGCCAGCAGCCAACCCAAGGAGACCCAGTACTTC.

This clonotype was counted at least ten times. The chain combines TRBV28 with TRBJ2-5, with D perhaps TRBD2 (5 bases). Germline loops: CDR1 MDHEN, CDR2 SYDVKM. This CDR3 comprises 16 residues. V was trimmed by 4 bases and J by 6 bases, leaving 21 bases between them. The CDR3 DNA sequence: TGTGCCAGCAGTTCATACGTAGCCGCCGACGGGAAGACCCAGTACTTC. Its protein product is CASSSYVAADGKTQYF.

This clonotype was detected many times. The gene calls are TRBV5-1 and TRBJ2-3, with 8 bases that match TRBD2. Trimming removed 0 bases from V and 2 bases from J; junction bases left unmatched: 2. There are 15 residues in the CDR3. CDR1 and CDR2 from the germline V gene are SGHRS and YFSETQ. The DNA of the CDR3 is TGCGCCAGCAGCTTGGCACTAGCGGACACAGATACGCAGTATTTT. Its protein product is CASSLALADTDTQYF.

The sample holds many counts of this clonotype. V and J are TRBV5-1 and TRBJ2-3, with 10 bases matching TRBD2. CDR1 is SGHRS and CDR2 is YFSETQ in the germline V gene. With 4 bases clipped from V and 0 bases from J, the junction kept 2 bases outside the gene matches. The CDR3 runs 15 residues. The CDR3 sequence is CASSATSGSTDTQYF. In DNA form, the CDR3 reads TGCGCCAGCAGCGCGACTAGCGGGAGCACAGATACGCAGTATTTT.

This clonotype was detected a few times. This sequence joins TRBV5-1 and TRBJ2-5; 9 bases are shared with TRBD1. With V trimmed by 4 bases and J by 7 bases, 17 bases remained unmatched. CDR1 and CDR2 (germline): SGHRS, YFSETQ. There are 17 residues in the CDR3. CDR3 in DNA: TGCGCCAGCAGCAAACCTCTTGAGAGGACAGGGGAGGCGACCCAGTACTTC. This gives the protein CASSKPLERTGEATQYF.

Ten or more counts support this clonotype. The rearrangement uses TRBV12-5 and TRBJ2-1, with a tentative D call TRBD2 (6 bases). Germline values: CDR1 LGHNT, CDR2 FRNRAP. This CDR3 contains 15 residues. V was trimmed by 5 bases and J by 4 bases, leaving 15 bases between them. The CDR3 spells CASGTGGALYNEQFF. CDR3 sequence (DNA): TGTGCTAGTGGTACCGGCGGGGCCCTTTACAATGAGCAGTTCTTC.

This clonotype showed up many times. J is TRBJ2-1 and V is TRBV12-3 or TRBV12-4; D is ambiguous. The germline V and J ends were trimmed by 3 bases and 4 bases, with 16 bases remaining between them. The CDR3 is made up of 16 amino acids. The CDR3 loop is CASSLYGSLSYNEQFF. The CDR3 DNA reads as TGTGCCAGCAGTTTGTATGGGTCGCTTTCTTACAATGAGCAGTTCTTC.

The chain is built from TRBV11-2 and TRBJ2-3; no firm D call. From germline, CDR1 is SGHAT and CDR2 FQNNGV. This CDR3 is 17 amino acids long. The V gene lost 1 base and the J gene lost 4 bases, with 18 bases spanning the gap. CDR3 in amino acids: CASSLGPRTPRPDTQYF. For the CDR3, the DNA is TGTGCCAGCAGCTTAGGTCCACGGACCCCTCGCCCAGATACGCAGTATTTT. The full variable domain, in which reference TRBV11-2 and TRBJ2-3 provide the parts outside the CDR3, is EAGVAQSPRYKIIEKRQSVAFWCNPISGHATLYWYQQILGQGPKLLIQFQNNGVVDDSQLPKDRFSAERLKGVDSTLKIQPAKLEDSAVYLCASSLGPRTPRPDTQYFGPGTRLTVL.

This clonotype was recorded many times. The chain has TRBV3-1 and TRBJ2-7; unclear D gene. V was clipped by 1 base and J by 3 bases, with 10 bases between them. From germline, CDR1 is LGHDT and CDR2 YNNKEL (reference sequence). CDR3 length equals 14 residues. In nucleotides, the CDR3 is TGTGCCAGCAGCCAAGGGGCACTTTTCTACGAGCAGTACTTC. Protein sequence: CASSQGALFYEQYF.

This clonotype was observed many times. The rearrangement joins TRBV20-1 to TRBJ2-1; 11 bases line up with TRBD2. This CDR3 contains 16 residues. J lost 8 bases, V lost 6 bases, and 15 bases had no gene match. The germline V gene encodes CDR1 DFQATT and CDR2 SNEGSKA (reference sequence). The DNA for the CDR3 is TGCAGTGCATTCCGACTAGCGGGATCTGTGGAGGATGAGCAGTTCTTC. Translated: CSAFRLAGSVEDEQFF.

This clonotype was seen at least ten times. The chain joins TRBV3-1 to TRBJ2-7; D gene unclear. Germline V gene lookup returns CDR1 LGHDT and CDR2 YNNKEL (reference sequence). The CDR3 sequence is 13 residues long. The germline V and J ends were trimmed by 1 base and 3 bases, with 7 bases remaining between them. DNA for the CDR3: TGTGCCAGCAGCCAAGGGGCAGACTACGAGCAGTACTTC. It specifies CASSQGADYEQYF.

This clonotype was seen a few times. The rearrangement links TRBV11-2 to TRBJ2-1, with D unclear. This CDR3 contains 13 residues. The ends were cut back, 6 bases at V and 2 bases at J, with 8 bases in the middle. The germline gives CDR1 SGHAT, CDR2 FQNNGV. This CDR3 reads CASRSVPYNEQFF. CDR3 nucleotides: TGTGCCAGCAGGTCAGTTCCCTACAATGAGCAGTTCTTC.

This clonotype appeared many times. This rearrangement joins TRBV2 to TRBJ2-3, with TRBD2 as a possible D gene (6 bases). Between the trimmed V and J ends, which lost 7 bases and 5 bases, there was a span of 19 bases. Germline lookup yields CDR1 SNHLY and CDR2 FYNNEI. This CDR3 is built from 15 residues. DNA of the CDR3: TGTGCCAGCACTCCCCCGGGAGAAGGGAAAGATACGCAGTATTTT. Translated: CASTPPGEGKDTQYF. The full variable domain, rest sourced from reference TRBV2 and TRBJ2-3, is EPEVTQTPSHQVTQMGQEVILRCVPISNHLYFYWYRQILGQKVEFLVSFYNNEISEKSEIFDDQFSVERPDGSNFTLKIRSTKLEDSAMYFCASTPPGEGKDTQYFGPGTRLTVL.

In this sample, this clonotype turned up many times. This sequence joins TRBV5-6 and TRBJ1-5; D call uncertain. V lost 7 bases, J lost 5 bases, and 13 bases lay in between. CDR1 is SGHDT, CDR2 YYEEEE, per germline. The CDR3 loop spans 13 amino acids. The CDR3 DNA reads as TGTGCCAGCTCCGAGGCACCGTATCAGCCCCAGCATTTT. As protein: CASSEAPYQPQHF. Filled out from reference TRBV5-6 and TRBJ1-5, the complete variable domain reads DAGVTQSPTHLIKTRGQQVTLRCSPKSGHDTVSWYQQALGQGPQFIFQYYEEEERQRGNFPDRFSGHQFPNYSSELNVNALLLGDSALYLCASSEAPYQPQHFGDGTRLSIL.